A single sample gave rise to the 10 T cell receptor beta chains below, sequenced in a study of cytomegalovirus exposure and HLA in healthy donors (TCRdb year 2017). The library was produced with the immunoSEQ multiplex PCR assay. For the multiplex PCR, a mixture combining 60 forward primers for TCR Vbeta segments and 13 reverse primers for TCR Jbeta segments was used. Held by TCRdb, this immuneACCESS table contains in-frame sequences only and omits some clones. Under half of the omission traces to an unresolved V gene where checked; the cause of the rest is unknown. Within this sample are about 150,000 clones, with less than 80% of them counted one time only. The ten largest make up around 6.3% of the sample. The sequencing input was PBMCs. These receptors were taken from a middle-aged man in good health and CMV-seropositive.

This CDR3 reads CSVGQGSENQPQHF. The CDR3 nucleotides are TGCAGCGTTGGACAGGGGAGTGAGAATCAGCCCCAGCATTTT. The genes are TRBV29-1 and TRBJ1-5; 8 bases align to TRBD1. The V gene's germline CDR1 is SQVTM and CDR2 ANQGSEA. This CDR3 is 14 amino acids long. Germline trimming cut 4 bases from V and 4 bases from J; bases unmatched to any gene: 6.

This rearrangement joins TRBV28 to TRBJ2-7; D is ambiguous. This CDR3 has 14 residues. Trimming removed 2 bases from V and 4 bases from J, with 12 bases in between. Germline V gene data show CDR1 as MDHEN and CDR2 as SYDVKM. This CDR3 reads CASSLMAFSYEQYF. As DNA, the CDR3 is TGTGCCAGCAGTTTAATGGCTTTCTCGTACGAGCAGTACTTC.

The CDR3 coding sequence is TGTGCCAGCCAGAGACAGGACGACATTCAGTACTTC. Translated, it gives CASQRQDDIQYF. V gene TRBV2 combines with J gene TRBJ2-4, with TRBD1 as a possible D gene (6 bases). V was pared by 8 bases and J by 8 bases, with 13 bases between. From germline, CDR1 is SNHLY and CDR2 FYNNEI. This CDR3 comprises 12 residues.

V gene TRBV28 combines with J gene TRBJ2-7; 14 nucleotides match TRBD2. Germline CDR1 is MDHEN and CDR2 is SYDVKM. The CDR3 is made up of 18 amino acids. Trimming cost V 6 bases and J 4 bases; bases outside gene matches: 14. CDR3 protein: CASRRTSGRTPRGYEQYF. In DNA, the CDR3 is TGTGCCAGCAGGAGGACTAGCGGGAGGACTCCCCGTGGGTACGAGCAGTACTTC.

This sequence joins TRBV5-1 and TRBJ1-1; D possibly corresponds to TRBD1 (5 bases). CDR1 and CDR2 (germline): SGHRS, YFSETQ. V dropped 6 bases and J dropped 0 bases, with 12 bases sitting between them. The CDR3 totals 14 residues. CDR3 coding DNA: TGCGCCAGCAAAAAGACAGATTTGAACACTGAAGCTTTCTTT. Its protein product is CASKKTDLNTEAFF. The whole variable domain, remainder taken from reference TRBV5-1 and TRBJ1-1, is KAGVTQTPRYLIKTRGQQVTLSCSPISGHRSVSWYQQTPGQGLQFLFEYFSETQRNKGNFPGRFSGRQFSNSRSEMNVSTLELGDSALYLCASKKTDLNTEAFFGQGTRLTVV.

The chain links TRBV28 to TRBJ1-2, with D tentatively TRBD1 (5 bases). Per germline, CDR1 MDHEN and CDR2 SYDVKM. The CDR3 totals 12 residues. Deletions cut 11 bases from V and 8 bases from J, with 18 bases between. The DNA for the CDR3 is TGTGCCGGTAGCAGTAGGGGCGGAGGCTACACCTTC. It yields the protein CAGSSRGGGYTF.

This chain uses TRBV7-6 with TRBJ2-7, with 8 bases aligning to TRBD1. The CDR3 has 12 amino acids. Per the germline V gene, CDR1 is SGHVS and CDR2 is FNYEAQ. V dropped 4 bases and J dropped 5; count of bases not matched to a gene: 1. CDR3 DNA sequence: TGTGCCAGCAGCTCACAGGGGGACGAGCAGTACTTC. As protein: CASSSQGDEQYF.

The gene calls are TRBV28 and TRBJ1-2, with a tentative D call TRBD1 (6 bases). The CDR3 runs to 14 residues. With 5 bases removed from V and 3 bases from J, the gap between germline ends came to 13 bases. CDR1 and CDR2 (germline): MDHEN, SYDVKM. The CDR3 here is CASSTTGTYYGYTF. CDR3 in DNA: TGTGCCAGCAGTACCACCGGGACATACTATGGCTACACCTTC.

This chain joins TRBV19 and TRBJ2-5, with a tentative D call TRBD2 (5 bases). The CDR3 has 13 amino acids. V shed 5 bases and J shed 2 bases, with 9 bases lying between them. CDR1 LNHDA and CDR2 SQIVND come from the germline V gene (reference sequence). This chain's CDR3 is CASSFGKQETQYF. DNA for the CDR3: TGTGCCAGTAGTTTCGGGAAGCAAGAGACCCAGTACTTC.

The chain has TRBV6-1 and TRBJ1-4; D remains unclear. The V gene lost 2 bases and the J gene lost 4 bases, with 14 bases spanning the gap. The CDR3 has 16 amino acids. The germline V gene encodes CDR1 MNHNS and CDR2 SASEGT. The CDR3 DNA sequence: TGTGCCAGCAGTGAACGAGGTGGCGGGAGTAATGAAAAACTGTTTTTT. Its protein product is CASSERGGGSNEKLFF.